This T cell receptor (beta chain) was obtained from a study of OX40 agonist ivuxolimab in advanced cancers. About the study as a whole: The costimulatory receptor OX40 (CD134) was targeted by ivuxolimab, a fully human IgG2 agonistic monoclonal antibody. Intravenous ivuxolimab was administered to patients every 2 weeks at six dose levels: 0.01, 0.1, 0.3, 1.5, 3 and 10 mg/kg. Among the 50 to 55 dose-escalation patients, 19 had hepatocellular carcinoma, approximately 15 melanoma, 9 renal cell carcinoma and 9 head and neck cancer. In the dose-escalation cohort, 75% to 85% of patients were male, and the mean age was roughly 56 years with a range of roughly 20 to 79. Patients were allowed to have had prior anti-PD-1, anti-PD-L1 or anti-CTLA-4 therapy, and 40% of the dose-escalation patients had been treated with checkpoint inhibitors. Partial responses were achieved by three dose-escalation patients, of whom one had hepatocellular carcinoma and two had cutaneous melanoma. Peripheral TCRbeta sequencing aimed to test whether ivuxolimab altered TCR sequence diversity and caused clonal T-cell expansion. The monotherapy dose-escalation portion (N of about 57 patients) of the phase I ivuxolimab trial is reported in the paper.

The trial excluded patients who had a history of autoimmune disease or who were on systemic immunosuppression. Peripheral blood for TCR sequencing was drawn from every dose cohort at baseline, at cycle 4 day 1 and at cycle 7 day 1. Samples came from an open-label, multicenter, first-in-human phase I dose-escalation trial of ivuxolimab. Adults with locally advanced or metastatic melanoma, renal cell carcinoma, hepatocellular carcinoma or head and neck squamous cell carcinoma were enrolled in the trial. CD4+ and CD8+ T cells were sorted separately from peripheral blood before TCR sequencing. Summary of the overall study and its limitations: At doses of 0.1 to 3.0 mg/kg, clonal expansion of both CD4+ and CD8+ T cells in blood was seen between baseline and week 6. Partial responders in the 0.1-3.0 mg/kg groups had among the lowest normalized peripheral clonal expansion, especially among CD8+ T cells. Low levels of normalized T-cell clonal expansion were also seen in some patients who did not respond. After ivuxolimab, CD8+ T cells had more expanded clones than CD4+ T cells on average. Antigen specificity was not determined for the clonally expanded peripheral T cells.

As encoded in the germline V gene (reference sequence), CDR1 is MNHEY while CDR2 is SMNVEV. From the cysteine through the phenylalanine, the CDR3 covers 16 amino acids. CDR3 DNA only is kept here, 48 bases in frame from base 1. Genomic DNA was extracted from sorted cells for sequencing of the TCRbeta CDR3 region. The immunoSEQ Assay was used to sequence the TCRbeta CDR3 regions. The source is immuneACCESS, and TCRdb retained only in-frame sequences with V and J called. Part of the clones is not carried over; for the studies checked, unresolved V genes explain less than half of this, and the remainder is unexplained. Here the sample has fewer than 200,000 clones; roughly 92% occur a single time. The ten largest clones take up 0.3% to 0.35% of the sample. In the case of this clone: There is no known antigen for this receptor. Germline and junction disagree at one end, which may indicate a read error.

The chain couples TRBV27 to TRBJ2-7; TRBD2 agrees with 9 junctional bases. The TCR was taken from an adult with an advanced solid tumor such as melanoma, head and neck, liver or kidney cancer. Sequenced material: CD4+ or CD8+ T cells sorted from blood, taken in a trial of the OX40 agonist ivuxolimab. CDR3 sequence: CASSLSPRSGSYKQYF. Here is the DNA: TGTGCCAGCAGTTTATCGCCCCGTAGCGGGAGCTACAAGCAGTACTTC.